Listed below are T cell receptor beta chains from one sample, sequenced in a study of blood T cell repertoires in COVID-19. This table comes from immunoSEQ multiplex PCR, and its TCRdb copy is limited to in-frame clones, with some not included. The sample records fewer than 200,000 clones, roughly 76% being singletons. Sequencing input: peripheral blood. The receptors come from an elderly woman with COVID-19, enrolled during active disease. The CDR3 runs from the conserved cysteine through the conserved F or W. A D gene is named only where the DNA matches it firmly. Only part of the rows carry a size: once, few, many, or a class if the clone is expanded.

TRBV7-9,-,-,TRBJ2-4,CASSFSAGAVYIQYF,TGTGCCAGCAGCTTCTCGGCTGGGGCAGTTTACATTCAGTACTTC
TRBV19,few,-,TRBJ1-5,CASSIALLYSNQPQHF,TGTGCCAGTAGTATAGCCCTCCTATATAGCAATCAGCCCCAGCATTTT
TRBV7-9,once,-,TRBJ2-5,CASSLGPGRGQETQYF,TGTGCCAGCAGCTTAGGACCTGGACGGGGACAAGAGACCCAGTACTTC
TRBV28,-,TRBD2,TRBJ2-5,CASSFPGTSGLQETQYF,TGTGCCAGCAGTTTCCCCGGGACTAGCGGGCTCCAAGAGACCCAGTACTTC
TRBV27,-,-,TRBJ1-2,CASSFDKNYGYTF,TGTGCCAGCAGTTTCGACAAGAACTATGGCTACACCTTC
TRBV9,-,TRBD2,TRBJ2-5,CASSVLGPGGQETQYF,TGTGCCAGCAGCGTACTCGGGCCGGGGGGCCAAGAGACCCAGTACTTC
TRBV9,-,-,TRBJ2-3,CASSAGDTQYF,TGTGCCAGCAGCGCGGGGGATACGCAGTATTTT
TRBV6-5,-,TRBD1,TRBJ1-4,CASSYDRAGEKLFF,TGTGCCAGCAGTTACGACAGGGCGGGGGAAAAACTGTTTTTT
TRBV5-1,-,TRBD1,TRBJ1-1,CASSDQGGPTEAFF,TGCGCCAGCAGCGACCAGGGGGGCCCTACTGAAGCTTTCTTT
TRBV6-5,-,TRBD1,TRBJ2-7,CASPGQGSYEQYF,TGTGCCAGCCCGGGACAGGGATCCTACGAGCAGTACTTC
TRBV10-3,once,TRBD1,TRBJ1-1,CAIRTGGWDTEAFF,TGTGCCATCAGGACAGGGGGCTGGGACACTGAAGCTTTCTTT
TRBV2,-,TRBD2,TRBJ2-1,CASKGSGGAFEQFF,TGTGCCAGCAAAGGTAGCGGGGGGGCATTTGAGCAGTTCTTC
TRBV4-3,-,-,TRBJ2-7,CASSLQLKSYEQYF,TGCGCCAGCAGCCTCCAGTTGAAGTCCTACGAGCAGTACTTC
TRBV7-3,few,TRBD1,TRBJ1-6,CASSSIRDSLSYNSPLHF,TGTGCCAGCAGCTCTATCCGGGACAGCCTCTCCTATAATTCACCCCTCCACTTT
TRBV5-1,-,TRBD1,TRBJ1-2,CASSIDRVEYGYTF,TGCGCCAGCAGCATTGACAGGGTTGAGTATGGCTACACCTTC
TRBV7-2,-,TRBD2,TRBJ2-1,CASSSSSGGYNEQFF,TGTGCCAGCAGCTCCTCTAGCGGGGGGTACAATGAGCAGTTCTTC
TRBV5-4,-,TRBD1,TRBJ1-3,CASSSRTGGGNTIYF,TGTGCCAGCAGCTCCCGGACAGGGGGTGGAAACACCATATATTTT
TRBV29-1,-,-,TRBJ2-4,CSVEDPGRDYIQYF,TGCAGCGTTGAAGATCCGGGCAGGGACTACATTCAGTACTTC
TRBV20-1,few,TRBD1,TRBJ2-5,CSASETGTGTFRETQYF,TGCAGTGCTAGTGAAACCGGGACAGGCACCTTTCGAGAGACCCAGTACTTC
TRBV4-3,-,-,TRBJ1-3,CASSQEPSSGNTIYF,TGCGCCAGCAGCCAAGAACCCAGCTCTGGAAACACCATATATTTT
TRBV2,-,TRBD1,TRBJ1-1,CASSLRQGLDDTEAFF,TGTGCCAGCAGCCTACGACAGGGCCTAGATGACACTGAAGCTTTCTTT
TRBV2,-,-,TRBJ1-5,CASSEEISIRPQHF,TGTGCCAGCAGTGAAGAAATTAGTATCCGGCCCCAGCATTTT
TRBV27,once,TRBD2,TRBJ2-7,CASSFSGGPYEQYF,TGTGCCAGCAGTTTCAGCGGGGGGCCCTACGAGCAGTACTTC
TRBV5-6,-,TRBD2,TRBJ2-5,CASSAYSGRGPEETQYF,TGTGCCAGCAGTGCGTATAGCGGGAGGGGGCCTGAAGAGACCCAGTACTTC
TRBV5-5,few,TRBD1,TRBJ1-4,CASSSQGAYEKLFF,TGTGCCAGCAGCTCGCAGGGGGCGTATGAAAAACTGTTTTTT
TRBV4-3,-,TRBD2,TRBJ2-1,CASSQLLAGELSYNEQFF,TGCGCCAGCAGCCAATTACTAGCGGGGGAATTATCCTACAATGAGCAGTTCTTC
TRBV19,-,TRBD1,TRBJ1-1,CASSIDRVTEAFF,TGTGCCAGTAGTATTGACAGGGTTACTGAAGCTTTCTTT
TRBV19,few,TRBD1,TRBJ2-7,CASSLHWGQGKTYEQYF,TGTGCCAGTAGTCTCCACTGGGGACAGGGCAAAACCTACGAGCAGTACTTC
TRBV20-1,-,-,TRBJ1-5,CSASLSGRIQPQHF,TGCAGTGCTAGTTTGTCAGGTCGGATTCAGCCCCAGCATTTT
TRBV4-3,-,TRBD2,TRBJ2-3,CASSQLTHSGGDGDTQYF,TGCGCCAGCAGCCAACTTACCCATAGCGGGGGGGATGGCGATACGCAGTATTTT
TRBV10-3,-,TRBD1,TRBJ1-5,CAIGEQGNSNQPQHF,TGTGCCATCGGGGAACAGGGGAATAGCAATCAGCCCCAGCATTTT
TRBV5-6,-,-,TRBJ2-3,CASSFSSTDTQYF,TGTGCCAGCAGCTTTTCGAGCACAGATACGCAGTATTTT
TRBV28,-,-,TRBJ2-7,CASSRQAPYEQYF,TGTGCCAGCAGCCGACAGGCCCCCTACGAGCAGTACTTC
TRBV5-6,few,-,TRBJ2-7,CASSYQLVTGYSYEQYF,TGTGCCAGCAGCTATCAGCTTGTCACAGGGTACTCCTACGAGCAGTACTTC
TRBV7-3,-,-,TRBJ1-1,CASSSTGNTEAFF,TGTGCCAGCAGCAGTACAGGGAACACTGAAGCTTTCTTT
TRBV29-1,-,-,TRBJ2-7,CSVEDLRDGSLAYEQYF,TGCAGCGTTGAAGATCTTCGGGACGGGAGCCTCGCCTACGAGCAGTACTTC
TRBV3-1/TRBV3-2,-,-,TRBJ2-3,CASSQAALADTQYF,TGTGCCAGCAGCCAAGCAGCGTTGGCAGATACGCAGTATTTT
TRBV19,-,-,TRBJ2-7,CASSIVGVSYEQYF,TGTGCCAGTAGTATAGTCGGGGTTTCCTACGAGCAGTACTTC
TRBV13,once,TRBD1,TRBJ1-4,CASSRGQGDEKLFF,TGTGCCAGCAGCCGGGGACAGGGGGATGAAAAACTGTTTTTT
TRBV7-8,-,TRBD1,TRBJ1-5,CASSPFGTGLNQPQHF,TGTGCCAGCAGCCCATTTGGGACAGGGCTTAATCAGCCCCAGCATTTT
TRBV2,-,TRBD1,TRBJ1-4,CASRADRGRGKLFF,TGTGCCAGCAGAGCAGACAGGGGCCGGGGAAAACTGTTTTTT